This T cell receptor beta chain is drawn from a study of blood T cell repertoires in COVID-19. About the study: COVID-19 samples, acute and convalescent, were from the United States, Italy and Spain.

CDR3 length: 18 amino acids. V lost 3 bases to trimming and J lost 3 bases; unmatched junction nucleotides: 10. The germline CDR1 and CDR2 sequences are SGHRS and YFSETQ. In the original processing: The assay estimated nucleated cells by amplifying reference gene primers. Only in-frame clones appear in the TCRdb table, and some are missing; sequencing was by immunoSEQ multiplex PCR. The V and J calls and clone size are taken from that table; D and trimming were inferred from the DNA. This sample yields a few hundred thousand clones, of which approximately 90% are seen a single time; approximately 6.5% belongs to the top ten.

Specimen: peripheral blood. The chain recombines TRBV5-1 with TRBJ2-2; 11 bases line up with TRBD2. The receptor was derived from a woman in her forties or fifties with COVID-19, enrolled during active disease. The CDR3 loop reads CASSSITSGRWDTGELFF. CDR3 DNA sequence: TGCGCCAGCAGCTCTATAACTAGCGGGAGATGGGACACCGGGGAGCTGTTTTTT. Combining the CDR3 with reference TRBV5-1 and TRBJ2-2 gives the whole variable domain KAGVTQTPRYLIKTRGQQVTLSCSPISGHRSVSWYQQTPGQGLQFLFEYFSETQRNKGNFPGRFSGRQFSNSRSEMNVSTLELGDSALYLCASSSITSGRWDTGELFFGEGSRLTVL.